These 13 T cell receptor beta chains share one sample of origin, sequenced in a study of OX40 agonist ivuxolimab in advanced cancers. The method behind the library was the immunoSEQ multiplex PCR assay. TCRdb stores this immuneACCESS table with in-frame sequences only. Part of the clones is absent; in the studies checked, under half of the shortfall reflects unresolved V genes, and no reason is known for the rest. This sample gives 50,000 to 65,000 clones in total; 85% to 95% of them show up just once. The top ten hold 20% to 25% of the sample. This specimen was CD4+ or CD8+ T cells sorted from blood, taken in a trial of the OX40 agonist ivuxolimab. These receptors were collected from an adult with an advanced solid tumor such as melanoma, head and neck, liver or kidney cancer.

The rearrangement uses TRBV19 and TRBJ2-2, with no clear D. The germline gives CDR1 LNHDA, CDR2 SQIVND (reference sequence). Trimming left V 10 bases short and J 7 bases short, with 16 bases between. This CDR3 spans 13 amino acids. CDR3 loop: CAIPGSRSGELFF. CDR3 DNA sequence: TGTGCCATCCCAGGTAGTAGGAGCGGGGAGCTGTTTTTT.

V is TRBV29-1 and J is TRBJ1-2; TRBD1 aligns across 8 bases. The CDR3 is 10 amino acids. V lost 6 bases and J lost 6; bases outside the gene matches: 0. Germline CDR1 is SQVTM and CDR2 is ANQGSEA. CDR3 loop: CSVQGDGYTF. CDR3 coding DNA: TGCAGCGTACAGGGGGATGGCTACACCTTC.

In DNA form, the CDR3 reads TGTGCCAGCAGTGAAGTGCTGGGGGGGAATGAAAAACTGTTTTTT. The encoded protein is CASSEVLGGNEKLFF. The chain has TRBV2 and TRBJ1-4; TRBD1 might be the D (5 bases). The germline V gene has CDR1 SNHLY and CDR2 FYNNEI. Deletions cut 1 base from V and 5 bases from J, with 11 bases between. The CDR3 extends over 15 amino acids.

The gene calls are TRBV6-1 and TRBJ1-1; TRBD1 matches 10 bases. The CDR3 spans 17 residues. V dropped 4 bases and J dropped 9; count of bases not matched to a gene: 17. Germline V gene data show CDR1 as MNHNS and CDR2 as SASEGT. The CDR3 spells CASSARDRGIRQRKAFF. The CDR3 DNA is TGTGCCAGCAGTGCCAGGGACAGGGGAATCAGACAACGAAAAGCTTTCTTT.

V is TRBV11-3 and J is TRBJ2-7, with D possibly being TRBD2 (5 bases). With 1 base removed from V and 2 bases from J, the gap between germline ends came to 15 bases. The germline gives CDR1 SGHNT, CDR2 YENEEA. The CDR3 is 16 residues long. CDR3 DNA sequence: TGTGCCAGCAGCTTAGTATCCGGGATTGCCACCTACGAGCAGTACTTC. It specifies CASSLVSGIATYEQYF.

The chain links TRBV27 to TRBJ2-7, with 11 nucleotides matching TRBD1. The CDR3 runs 16 residues. The junction had 14 bases not matched to a gene; V was cut back by 4 bases and J by 9 bases. Germline CDR1 MNHEY, CDR2 SMNVEV (reference sequence). In DNA form, the CDR3 reads TGTGCCAGCAGTTCCCACCCCGGGACAGGGGGTGAGGTGCAGTACTTC. It specifies CASSSHPGTGGEVQYF.

The chain uses TRBV21-1 and TRBJ1-1. TRBV21-1 counts as a pseudogene. This CDR3 is 14 amino acids long. This CDR3 reads CASPAEGSNTEAFF. Here the CDR3 DNA reads TGTGCCAGTCCAGCGGAGGGGAGTAACACTGAAGCTTTCTTT.

The CDR3, as DNA: TGTGCCACCAGCAGACTTGCCAATGAGCAGTTCTTC. This codes for CATSRLANEQFF. The V gene is TRBV15, the J gene TRBJ2-1; D ambiguous. The CDR3 sequence is 12 residues long. The germline V and J ends were trimmed by 2 bases and 6 bases, with 5 bases remaining between them. CDR1 LNHNV and CDR2 YYDKDF come from the germline V gene (reference sequence). The entire variable domain, with the rest obtained from reference TRBV15 and TRBJ2-1, is as follows: DAMVIQNPRYQVTQFGKPVTLSCSQTLNHNVMYWYQQKSSQAPKLLFHYYDKDFNNEADTPDNFQSRRPNTSFCFLDIRSPGLGDTAMYLCATSRLANEQFFGPGTRLTVL.

This chain joins TRBV9 and TRBJ2-7, with TRBD1 identical over 10 bases. CDR3 length: 15 amino acids. Germline CDR1 SGDLS, CDR2 YYNGEE. Losses at the gene ends were 4 bases for V and 3 bases for J; bases not matched to a gene: 7. In nucleotides, the CDR3 is TGTGCCAGCAGCCCTCGACAGGGGGCGATCTACGAGCAGTACTTC. Translation gives CASSPRQGAIYEQYF.

This chain joins TRBV11-2 and TRBJ2-5; TRBD1 matches 12 bases. The CDR3 extends over 19 amino acids. Germline V gene lookup returns CDR1 SGHAT and CDR2 FQNNGV. The junction had 12 bases not matched to a gene; V was cut back by 1 base and J by 3 bases. The CDR3 region has the DNA TGTGCCAGCAGCTTAGTCTTGATGTTCGGGACAGGGGGCGAAGAGACCCAGTACTTC. Residues: CASSLVLMFGTGGEETQYF.

The rearrangement uses TRBV7-3 and TRBJ2-7, with 7 bases fitting TRBD2. Looked up from germline, CDR1 is SGHTA and CDR2 is FQGTGA. V dropped 4 bases and J dropped 0; count of bases not matched to a gene: 9. This CDR3 region has 16 residues. CDR3 DNA sequence: TGTGCCAGCAGCTCCGGACTAGTAGGGCCCTCCTACGAGCAGTACTTC. It yields the protein CASSSGLVGPSYEQYF.

The chain uses TRBV30 and TRBJ1-1; D call uncertain. This CDR3 has 14 residues. Germline CDR1 GTSNPN, CDR2 SVGIG (reference sequence). Trimming shortened V by 2 bases and J by 1 base, and 11 bases separated the two germline ends. The CDR3 protein is CAWSRGSWNTEAFF. The CDR3 DNA is TGTGCCTGGAGTCGGGGAAGTTGGAACACTGAAGCTTTCTTT. The whole variable domain, filled in from reference TRBV30 and TRBJ1-1, reads SQTIHQWPATLVQPVGSPLSLECTVEGTSNPNLYWYRQAAGRGLQLLFYSVGIGQISSEVPQNLSASRPQDRQFILSSKKLLLSDSGFYLCAWSRGSWNTEAFFGQGTRLTVV.

The gene calls are TRBV13 and TRBJ2-3, with D perhaps TRBD1 (6 bases). Germline-derived CDR1 and CDR2 are PRHDT and FYEKMQ (reference sequence). The CDR3 has 14 amino acids. V was pared by 4 bases and J by 1 base, with 9 bases between. In nucleotides, the CDR3 is TGTGCCAGCAGCTCCCGACAGGGCACAGATACGCAGTATTTT. Protein product: CASSSRQGTDTQYF.